This T cell receptor beta chain was identified in a study of CXCR3-negative and CXCR3-positive naive CD8 T cells. Whole-study findings and limits: Most assays were run on fresh PBMCs (CXCR3 expression partially decreased after cryopreservation).

Germline V gives CDR1 SQVTM, CDR2 ANQGSEA. This CDR3 has 14 amino acids. This clonotype counts as medium-sized by frequency. The antigen is undetermined. Naive CD8+ T cells showed CD45RO-CCR7+CD27+CD95-. UMI-tagged TRB cDNA libraries were built via 5' RACE. TCRdb processed the 5' RACE reads again and assigns one entry to each CDR3 protein, with no DNA. Across around 3,300 distinct CDR3 sequences, the top ten clones capture about 2.2% of the sample. The receptor comes from a human donor in good health. Some clones in this sample may be carry-over from other donors' samples. The sample taken for sequencing was naive CXCR3- CD8+ T cells from blood. Indicated subset: CD45RO-CCR7+CD27+CD95- naive CD8+ T cells lacking CXCR3 (TNR3-). V and J are TRBV29-1 and TRBJ2-1; without DNA, the TCRdb call of TRBD1 cannot be checked. CDR3: CSVEGQGMGFEQFF.